Listed below are T cell receptor beta chains from one sample, sequenced in a study of cytomegalovirus exposure and HLA in healthy donors. Generated by immunoSEQ multiplex PCR, the TCRdb table keeps only in-frame clones and is missing some. Of about 160,000 clones listed, about nine tenths are singletons. Sequencing input: PBMCs. Every receptor here comes from a woman aged 30 to 39 in good health and CMV-seronegative. Each CDR3 is given with its conserved first and last residue. D genes are given only for firm matches. Some rows have no size entry. The others give once, few or many, or a class for an expanded clone.

NA	TRBJ1-1	TRBV6-6	NA	CASSYGQLNTEAFF	TGTGCCAGCAGTTACGGCCAGCTGAACACTGAAGCTTTCTTT
few	TRBJ1-2	TRBV28	NA	CASSLSPYGYTF	TGTGCCAGCAGTTTAAGTCCTTATGGCTACACCTTC
NA	TRBJ2-1	TRBV5-4	NA	CASSLGGGFYDEQFF	TGTGCCAGCAGCTTAGGTGGAGGGTTTTACGATGAGCAGTTCTTC
few	TRBJ1-2	TRBV27	TRBD1	CASSAGQGAVYGYTF	TGTGCCAGCAGTGCGGGACAGGGGGCTGTCTATGGCTACACCTTC
NA	TRBJ1-1	TRBV7-9	NA	CASSPHLQENTEAFF	TGTGCCAGTAGTCCTCACCTACAGGAGAACACTGAAGCTTTCTTT
NA	TRBJ2-1	TRBV27	TRBD1	CASSGDRSSYNEQFF	TGTGCCAGCAGTGGGGACAGAAGCTCCTACAATGAGCAGTTCTTC
NA	TRBJ1-2	TRBV7-9	TRBD1	CASSIRDRGGGYTF	TGTGCCAGCAGCATCCGGGACAGGGGGGGTGGCTACACCTTC
NA	TRBJ1-6	TRBV9	NA	CASSVDQGNSPLHF	TGTGCCAGCAGCGTAGACCAGGGTAATTCACCCCTCCACTTT
NA	TRBJ2-3	TRBV4-3	TRBD2	CASSQSPPSLSGGFTDTQYF	TGCGCCAGCAGCCAGTCCCCACCCTCATTAAGCGGGGGATTCACAGATACGCAGTATTTT
NA	TRBJ2-1	TRBV4-3	TRBD2	CASSQESGGYNEQFF	TGCGCCAGCAGCCAAGAAAGCGGGGGTTACAATGAGCAGTTCTTC
NA	TRBJ2-7	TRBV19	TRBD1	CASSIDGTVTSYEQYF	TGTGCCAGTAGTATAGATGGGACAGTGACCTCCTACGAGCAGTACTTC
NA	TRBJ2-7	TRBV6-5	TRBD2	CASSGGLERYEQYF	TGTGCCAGCAGCGGCGGACTAGAGAGATACGAGCAGTACTTC
NA	TRBJ1-4	TRBV5-1	NA	CASSPGGPGDEKLFF	TGCGCCAGCAGCCCGGGGGGGCCTGGCGATGAAAAACTGTTTTTT
NA	TRBJ2-1	TRBV28	NA	CASGYNEQFF	TGTGCCAGCGGGTACAATGAGCAGTTCTTC
many	TRBJ1-5	TRBV30	NA	CAWSAQGGNQPQHF	TGTGCCTGGAGCGCACAGGGAGGCAATCAGCCCCAGCATTTT
NA	TRBJ1-2	TRBV21-1	NA	CASSKEGGVGYTF	TGTGCCAGCAGCAAAGAAGGGGGCGTTGGCTACACCTTC
NA	TRBJ1-3	TRBV2	NA	CASSEAAGAVGNTIYF	TGTGCCAGCAGTGAAGCGGCAGGGGCTGTGGGAAACACCATATATTTT
NA	TRBJ2-7	TRBV11-2	NA	CASSLGRLYEQYF	TGTGCCAGCAGCCTGGGACGGCTCTACGAGCAGTACTTC
NA	TRBJ2-7	TRBV6-5	TRBD2	CASSYSRGAGAYEQYF	TGTGCCAGCAGTTACTCGAGGGGAGCGGGAGCCTACGAGCAGTACTTC
NA	TRBJ2-1	TRBV2	TRBD1	CASTGQGAKGQFF	TGTGCCAGCACCGGACAGGGGGCGAAGGGGCAGTTCTTC
once	TRBJ2-7	TRBV29-1	NA	CSVTTGLSPLPLAYEQYF	TGCAGCGTAACAACAGGGCTATCGCCCCTTCCCCTTGCCTACGAGCAGTACTTC
NA	TRBJ2-7	TRBV28	NA	CASSLWVAASSYEQYF	TGTGCCAGCAGTTTATGGGTAGCGGCAAGCTCCTACGAGCAGTACTTC
NA	TRBJ1-4	TRBV4-2	TRBD1	CASSRDGQGVTTNEKLFF	TGTGCCAGCAGCCGCGACGGACAGGGGGTTACAACTAATGAAAAACTGTTTTTT
NA	TRBJ1-1	TRBV2	TRBD1	CASTKGQGVTEAFF	TGTGCCAGCACCAAGGGACAGGGGGTTACTGAAGCTTTCTTT
NA	TRBJ2-3	TRBV11-1	NA	CASSFRGPGTDTQYF	TGTGCCAGCAGCTTTCGGGGGCCTGGCACAGATACGCAGTATTTT
NA	TRBJ1-1	TRBV7-8	NA	CASRVTGNTEAFF	TGTGCCAGCAGGGTTACAGGCAACACTGAAGCTTTCTTT
NA	TRBJ1-5	TRBV2	NA	CAQGAGHSNQPQHF	TGTGCCCAAGGGGCTGGACATAGCAATCAGCCCCAGCATTTT
NA	TRBJ1-2	TRBV2	NA	CASSAWTGYTF	TGTGCCAGCAGTGCATGGACTGGCTACACCTTC
NA	TRBJ1-2	TRBV5-8	NA	CASRAGIANYGYTF	TGTGCCAGCAGGGCCGGGATAGCTAACTATGGCTACACCTTC
NA	TRBJ2-1	TRBV12-5	NA	CASGLGSTNEQFF	TGTGCTAGTGGTTTGGGGTCCACCAATGAGCAGTTCTTC
NA	TRBJ2-6	TRBV5-1	TRBD1	CASSLGETGGSGANVLTF	TGCGCCAGCAGCTTGGGTGAGACAGGGGGCTCTGGGGCCAACGTCCTGACTTTC
NA	TRBJ2-3	TRBV7-9	TRBD2	CASSRTSGGVSTDTQYF	TGTGCCAGCAGCAGGACTAGCGGGGGAGTTAGCACAGATACGCAGTATTTT
NA	TRBJ2-7	TRBV30	TRBD2	CARTSGVQQYF	TGTGCCCGGACTAGCGGAGTTCAGCAGTACTTC
NA	TRBJ1-1	TRBV6-1	NA	CASSAVGGNTEAFF	TGTGCCAGCAGCGCCGTCGGGGGGAACACTGAAGCTTTCTTT
NA	TRBJ2-1	TRBV7-2	NA	CASSLGWGSYNEQFF	TGTGCCAGCAGCTTAGGGTGGGGGTCCTACAATGAGCAGTTCTTC
NA	TRBJ1-1	TRBV6-5	NA	CASTITLGTEAFF	TGTGCCAGCACCATTACTTTGGGTACTGAAGCTTTCTTT
once	TRBJ2-1	TRBV19	NA	CASSITLGNLNEQFF	TGTGCCAGTAGTATTACCCTAGGGAACCTCAATGAGCAGTTCTTC
NA	TRBJ1-1	TRBV7-9	NA	CASSFGGNTEAFF	TGTGCCAGCAGCTTCGGGGGGAACACTGAAGCTTTCTTT
NA	TRBJ1-1	TRBV11-2	NA	CASSPGLFAEAFF	TGTGCCAGCAGCCCGGGGTTGTTCGCTGAAGCTTTCTTT
NA	TRBJ2-7	TRBV7-9	NA	CASSLDGGTYEQYF	TGTGCCAGCAGCTTAGACGGGGGAACCTACGAGCAGTACTTC
NA	TRBJ2-7	TRBV19	TRBD2	CASSPLAGKYEQYF	TGTGCCAGTAGTCCACTAGCGGGAAAGTACGAGCAGTACTTC
NA	TRBJ1-2	TRBV7-9	NA	CASSQSNYGYTF	TGTGCCAGCAGCCAGAGTAACTATGGCTACACCTTC
NA	TRBJ2-2	TRBV30	NA	CAWREGVDGELFF	TGTGCCTGGAGAGAGGGAGTGGACGGGGAGCTGTTTTTT
NA	TRBJ1-5	TRBV6-1	TRBD1	CASTWDRAPNQPQHF	TGTGCCAGCACCTGGGACAGGGCCCCCAATCAGCCCCAGCATTTT
NA	TRBJ2-7	TRBV28	NA	CASSLERALYEQYF	TGTGCCAGCAGTTTGGAGAGGGCCCTCTACGAGCAGTACTTC
once	TRBJ2-7	TRBV19	NA	CASSRRDLWDEQYF	TGTGCCAGTAGTCGCCGGGACTTGTGGGACGAGCAGTACTTC
NA	TRBJ2-7	TRBV28	NA	CASSSRGEQYF	TGTGCCAGCAGTTCCCGGGGGGAGCAGTACTTC
NA	TRBJ2-1	TRBV15	TRBD1	CATSRRQGFSNEQFF	TGTGCCACCAGCAGAAGACAGGGATTTTCGAATGAGCAGTTCTTC
NA	TRBJ1-4	TRBV2	NA	CASSEVGPGRLSPGVTNEKLFF	TGTGCCAGCAGTGAAGTGGGCCCCGGCAGACTGAGCCCTGGCGTAACTAATGAAAAACTGTTTTTT
NA	TRBJ2-1	TRBV5-6	TRBD1	CASSPWDSYNEQFF	TGTGCCAGCAGCCCATGGGACAGCTACAATGAGCAGTTCTTC